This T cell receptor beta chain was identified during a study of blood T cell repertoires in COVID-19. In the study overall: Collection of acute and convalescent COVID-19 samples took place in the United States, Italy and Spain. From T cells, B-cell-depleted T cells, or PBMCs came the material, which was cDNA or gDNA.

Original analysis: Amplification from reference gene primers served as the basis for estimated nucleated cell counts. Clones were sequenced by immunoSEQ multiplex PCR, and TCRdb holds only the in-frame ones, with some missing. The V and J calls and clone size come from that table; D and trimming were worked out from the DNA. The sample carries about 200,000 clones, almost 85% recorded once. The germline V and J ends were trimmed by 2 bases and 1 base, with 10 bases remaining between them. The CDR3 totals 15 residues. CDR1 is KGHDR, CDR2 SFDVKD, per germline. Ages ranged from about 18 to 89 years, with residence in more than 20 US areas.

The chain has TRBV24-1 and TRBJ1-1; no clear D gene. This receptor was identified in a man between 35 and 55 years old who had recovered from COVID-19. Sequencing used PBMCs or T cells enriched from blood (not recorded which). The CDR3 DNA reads TGTGCCACCAGTGATTCGAGGGCTGGGAACACTGAAGCTTTCTTT. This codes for CATSDSRAGNTEAFF.